This T cell receptor beta chain was obtained from a study of patients and donors after allogeneic stem cell transplantation. TCRdb reanalysed the RT-PCR reads using MiXCR and keeps one entry per CDR3 protein. The table lists some 880,000 distinct CDR3 sequences, approximately 19% of them singletons. The CDR3 covers 13 residues. Trimming cost V 0 bases and J 5 bases; bases outside gene matches: 1. Germline assignment: CDR1 LNHNV and CDR2 YYDKDF (reference sequence). The sequence derives from a human donor who was either an allogeneic HSCT recipient or a stem cell or donor lymphocyte infusion donor (not recorded which). It is not recorded whose cells these are; they may come from a transplant donor. The V and J genes are TRBV15 and TRBJ2-7; TRBD1 aligns across 7 bases. Sequences were obtained from blood, either unsorted or a sorted T cell fraction (not recorded which). The CDR3 is CATSRDRGHEQYF. The CDR3 DNA sequence: TGTGCCACCAGCAGAGATAGGGGGCACGAGCAGTACTTC.